This paragraph reports one TCR beta chain. Its matching antigen is unknown. In germline, CDR1 is MNHEY, CDR2 SMNVEV (reference sequence). This CDR3 region has 16 residues. The V end lost 3 bases, the J end lost 6 bases, and 15 bases lay between the germline ends. The assay was immunoSEQ multiplex PCR, and TCRdb's table has in-frame clones only and misses some. The top ten hold 5.2% of the sample, which has under 150,000 clones, under 95% seen once. This sample is drawn from a study of T cell responses to AZD1222 COVID-19 vaccine. Background on the study: Second-dose intervals of approximately 4 or approximately 12 weeks were pooled. Whole-study findings and limits: Samples come after the peak T cell response, not at day 14. Close to half of all spike-specific TCRs reportedly target regions of the variants that are unmutated.

The receptor comes from an adult in good health. The material was peripheral blood, obtained on day 0 of AZD1222 vaccination. This chain joins TRBV27 and TRBJ1-6; D perhaps matches TRBD1 (6 bases). In DNA, the CDR3 is TGTGCCAGCAGTTTCGAGGGGGGTCGATCTAATTCACCCCTCCACTTT. This encodes CASSFEGGRSNSPLHF.